Following are 16 T cell receptor beta chains from one sample sequenced in a study of regulatory T cells in long-lasting Graves disease. The TCR beta library used iRepertoire HTBI primers with Arm-PCR amplification of CDR3. MiXCR, applied by TCRdb to the multiplex PCR reads, yields one record per CDR3 protein. The sample has 400,000 to 450,000 distinct CDR3 sequences, 16% seen once. Noted time point: newly diagnosed GD, antithyroid drugs for less than 3 months. From PBMCs, RNA was extracted and then used to make the TCR library. This sample was shared with a second study, whose subject was T cells in Graves' hyperthyroidism and ophthalmopathy.

The specimen was peripheral blood mononuclear cells (PBMCs), collected at new diagnosis, from a patient treated with antithyroid drugs. The receptors were gathered from a woman under 40 with Graves disease.

The genes are TRBV6-2 or TRBV6-3 and TRBJ1-3, with a possible D match to TRBD1 (5 bases). V lost 8 bases and J lost 0, with 17 bases in between. CDR1 MNHEY and CDR2 SVGEGT come from the germline V gene. This CDR3 spans 16 amino acids. CDR3 nucleotide sequence: TGTGCCAGCTCCCGGGGGGGACCTGGCTCTGGAAACACCATATATTTT. This encodes CASSRGGPGSGNTIYF.

About this clonotype: Just one base apart from a much larger clone, this may be a read error. This rearrangement joins TRBV5-6 to TRBJ2-5, with 7 bases identical to TRBD1. The germline CDR1 and CDR2 sequences are SGHDT and YYEEEE. The CDR3 has 16 amino acids. The CDR3 sequence is CAISEMGQRYQETQYF. In nucleotides, the CDR3 is TGTGCCATCAGCGAAATGGGACAGAGGTACCAAGAGACCCAGTACTTC.

This clonotype occurred many times. The V and J genes are TRBV5-1 and TRBJ2-7; 8 bases are a match to TRBD2. Looked up from germline, CDR1 is SGHRS and CDR2 is YFSETQ. V shed 4 bases and J 5 bases; nucleotides not matched to a gene: 17. The CDR3 spans 17 residues. This chain's CDR3 is CASSALLSGSASDEQYF. In DNA form, the CDR3 reads TGCGCCAGCAGCGCCCTACTCAGCGGGAGCGCCTCGGACGAGCAGTACTTC.

This clonotype was detected ten times or more. CDR3 coding DNA: TGTGCCAGCAGCTTGATTTCGGACAGGGCATCTGATACGCAGTATTTT. Protein product: CASSLISDRASDTQYF. The genes are TRBV12-3 or TRBV12-4 and TRBJ2-3; 8 nucleotides match TRBD1. Trimming removed 6 bases from V and 6 bases from J; junction bases left unmatched: 14. CDR3 length: 16 residues.

The J gene is TRBJ2-7, the V gene TRBV9, with 10 bases identical to TRBD2. Germline assignment: CDR1 SGDLS and CDR2 YYNGEE. V lost 0 bases to trimming and J lost 2 bases; unmatched junction nucleotides: 5. The length of the CDR3 is 16 residues. This CDR3 is CASSVVEAGGPYEQYF. CDR3 DNA sequence: TGTGCCAGCAGCGTAGTGGAAGCGGGAGGGCCCTACGAGCAGTACTTC.

In its sample, this clonotype was seen many times. J is TRBJ2-3 and V is TRBV20-1, with 9 bases aligning to TRBD1. There are 14 residues in the CDR3. The V and J ends lost 2 bases and 4 bases, in that order; junction bases with no gene match: 4. Per the germline V gene, CDR1 is DFQATT and CDR2 is SNEGSKA (reference sequence). In nucleotides, the CDR3 is TGCAGTGCTAGAACAGGGGGCACGGCAGATACGCAGTATTTT. This encodes CSARTGGTADTQYF.

This clonotype was counted many times. The chain is built from TRBV11-2 and TRBJ2-2; no definite D call. Trimming took off 3 bases at V and 3 bases at J, with 5 bases between the two ends. CDR1 and CDR2 (germline): SGHAT, FQNNGV. This CDR3 contains 13 residues. The CDR3 region is CASSFLDTGELFF. In DNA, the CDR3 is TGTGCCAGCAGCTTTCTAGACACCGGGGAGCTGTTTTTT.

This clonotype has at least ten counts. This chain links TRBV20-1 with TRBJ2-1; D not certain. The ends were cut back, 3 bases at V and 3 bases at J, with 12 bases in the middle. Germline CDR1 reads DFQATT; CDR2 reads SNEGSKA (reference sequence). The CDR3 has 14 residues. Here the CDR3 reads CSARGTSLYNEQFF. CDR3 sequence (DNA): TGCAGTGCTAGGGGCACAAGCCTCTACAATGAGCAGTTCTTC.

Many counts were recorded for this clonotype. The chain recombines TRBV14 with TRBJ2-1, with TRBD1 as a possible D gene (5 bases). V was trimmed by 2 bases and J by 0 bases, leaving 11 bases between them. The CDR3 is 16 residues long. The V gene's germline CDR1 is SGHDN and CDR2 FVKESK. This CDR3 is CASSQRGRVSYNEQFF. CDR3 sequence (DNA): TGTGCCAGCAGCCAAAGGGGAAGGGTCTCCTACAATGAGCAGTTCTTC.

This clonotype appeared a single time. The V and J genes are TRBV28 and TRBJ2-1; TRBD2 matches at 16 bases. CDR1 is MDHEN and CDR2 is SYDVKM in the germline V gene. With V trimmed by 4 bases and J by 5 bases, 5 bases remained unmatched. The CDR3 runs 17 residues. The CDR3 nucleotides are TGTGCCAGCAGTTCGGGACTAGCGGGAGGGCCGGACAATGAGCAGTTCTTC. Translating it yields CASSSGLAGGPDNEQFF.

The gene calls are TRBV28 and TRBJ1-5; TRBD1 might be the D (6 bases). Germline CDR1 and CDR2: MDHEN and SYDVKM. V was cut by 7 bases and J by 1 base, with 23 bases left in between. This CDR3 has 18 amino acids. CDR3 in amino acids: CASIFSPRGAPSNQPQHF. Written as DNA, the CDR3 is TGTGCCAGCATCTTTTCCCCTCGGGGGGCGCCAAGCAATCAGCCCCAGCATTTT.

This clonotype was detected many times. The V gene is TRBV18, the J gene TRBJ2-7; TRBD2 aligns across 13 bases. Trimming cost V 6 bases and J 4 bases; bases outside gene matches: 12. CDR3 size: 17 residues. Per the germline V gene, CDR1 is KGHSH and CDR2 is LQKENI. For the CDR3, the DNA is TGTGCCAGCTCTACGACTAGCGGGAGGTATGTCGGTTACGAGCAGTACTTC. Its translation is CASSTTSGRYVGYEQYF. Based on the CDR3 plus reference TRBV18 and TRBJ2-7, the full variable domain is NAGVMQNPRHLVRRRGQEARLRCSPMKGHSHVYWYRQLPEEGLKFMVYLQKENIIDESGMPKERFSAEFPKEGPSILRIQQVVRGDSAAYFCASSTTSGRYVGYEQYFGPGTRLTVT.

This clonotype showed up just a few times. This sequence joins TRBV6-1 and TRBJ2-2; either TRBD1 or TRBD2 may fit D (6 bases each). V lost 6 bases, J lost 4 bases, and 9 bases lay in between. CDR1 is MNHNS and CDR2 is SASEGT in the germline V gene. The CDR3 extends over 13 amino acids. CDR3 loop: CASSGGPTGELFF. The CDR3 DNA follows: TGTGCCAGCAGCGGGGGCCCCACCGGGGAGCTGTTTTTT.

This clonotype was recorded at least ten times. V usage is TRBV28 and J usage is TRBJ1-1; TRBD1 matches at 9 bases. Germline values: CDR1 MDHEN, CDR2 SYDVKM. CDR3 length: 14 residues. The V gene end was trimmed by 6 bases and the J gene end by 1 base; junction bases not matched to a gene: 3. Here the CDR3 DNA reads TGTGCCAGCAGAATACAGGGGGCGAACACTGAAGCTTTCTTT. Protein: CASRIQGANTEAFF.

At least ten counts were recorded for this clonotype. The chain's CDR3 is CASSWTGQTTYEQYF. The CDR3 region has the DNA TGCGCCAGCAGCTGGACGGGACAGACTACCTACGAGCAGTACTTC. V gene TRBV5-1 combines with J gene TRBJ2-7, with 7 bases identical to TRBD1. V gave up 3 bases and J gave up 2 bases; unmatched junction bases: 8. This CDR3 is built from 15 residues. CDR1 and CDR2 (germline): SGHRS, YFSETQ.

This clonotype was observed at least ten times. The rearrangement uses TRBV7-8 and TRBJ1-1, with D perhaps matching TRBD1 (5 bases). Germline assignment: CDR1 SGHVS and CDR2 FQNEAQ. Trimming removed 1 base at V and 5 bases at J, with 14 bases between. The CDR3 sequence is 15 residues long. CDR3 nucleotides: TGTGCCAGCAGCTTAGTTAGGAGGGGAGGAACTGAAGCTTTCTTT. Protein: CASSLVRRGGTEAFF.